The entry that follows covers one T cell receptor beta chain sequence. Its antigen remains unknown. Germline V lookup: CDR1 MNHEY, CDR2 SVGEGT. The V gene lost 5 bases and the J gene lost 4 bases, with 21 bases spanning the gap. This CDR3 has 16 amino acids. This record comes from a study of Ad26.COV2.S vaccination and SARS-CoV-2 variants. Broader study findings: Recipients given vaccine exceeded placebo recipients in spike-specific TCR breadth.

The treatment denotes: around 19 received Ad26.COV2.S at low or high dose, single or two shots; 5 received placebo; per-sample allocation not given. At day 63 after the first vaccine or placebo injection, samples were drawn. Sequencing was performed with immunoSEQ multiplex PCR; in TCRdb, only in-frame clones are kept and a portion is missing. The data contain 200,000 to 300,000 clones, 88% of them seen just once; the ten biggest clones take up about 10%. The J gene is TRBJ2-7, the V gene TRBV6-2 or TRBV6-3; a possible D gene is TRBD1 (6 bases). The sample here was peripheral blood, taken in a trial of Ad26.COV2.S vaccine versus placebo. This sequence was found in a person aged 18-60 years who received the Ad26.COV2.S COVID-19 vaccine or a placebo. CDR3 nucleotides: TGTGCCAGCAGTACTCGGGACACCAAGTCCCTGTACGAGCAGTACTTC. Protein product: CASSTRDTKSLYEQYF.